This TCR beta chain was sequenced during a study of identical twins. General observations from the study: Possibly, invariant MAIT and iNKT cells partly confounded zero-insertion analyses. Models predicted less out-of-frame TCR alpha sharing in monozygotic twins than was found.

cDNA molecules carried unique molecular identifiers, and template switching added a universal primer site. One entry per CDR3 protein results from TCRdb running MiXCR on the 5' RACE reads. The repertoire consists of fewer than 500,000 distinct CDR3 sequences, with 13% to 15% occurring once and the leading ten covering about 1%. This clonotype turned up a few times. Its antigen is not known. These data also featured in a second study, about yellow fever vaccine responses in identical twins. According to that study: Twins reportedly had a vaccine T cell response that seemed partly convergent, partly personalized.

The sequence came from a woman aged 18 to 35 in good health. The specimen sequenced was CD4+ T cells sorted from blood.

The chain's CDR3 is CATSRDPGRNSPLHF. In nucleotides, the CDR3 is TGTGCCACCAGCAGAGATCCGGGCAGGAATTCACCCCTCCACTTT. The V call is TRBV15, the J call TRBJ1-6; no firm D call. CDR1 and CDR2 from the germline V gene are LNHNV and YYDKDF (reference sequence). CDR3 size: 15 residues. Deletions cut 0 bases from V and 7 bases from J, with 10 bases between.